Below, 32 T cell receptor beta chains from the same sample are listed, as sequenced in a study of T cells in Graves' hyperthyroidism and ophthalmopathy (dated by TCRdb to the late 2010s). Receptors were amplified or captured by multiplex PCR. These reads were obtained on an Illumina HiSeq 2000. The TCR beta CDR3 regions were amplified from the RNA transcripts. A first-round RT-PCR of the TCR CDR3 used the HTBI primer set with the Qiagen OneStep RT-PCR kit. TCRdb trimmed the raw reads at Q25, called clones with MiXCR and kept productive beta chains. Every CDR3 protein is listed once, alongside the most common genes and DNA of its rows. The sample yields hundreds of thousands of distinct CDR3 sequences; around 13% were counted once. Roughly a tenth of the sample is in the top ten clones. Sequencing was performed on blood. All receptors come from a woman aged 18 to 35 with Graves' hyperthyroidism.

This clonotype was found a few times. This chain connects TRBV3-1 to TRBJ1-1; D gene ambiguous. Between the trimmed V and J ends, which lost 7 bases and 0 bases, there was a span of 15 bases. CDR3 length: 15 residues. Germline values: CDR1 LGHDT, CDR2 YNNKEL (reference sequence). The CDR3 DNA follows: TGTGCCAGCACGGCCGGGTTGTCCGTGAACACTGAAGCTTTCTTT. Encoded protein: CASTAGLSVNTEAFF.

The sample holds a few counts of this clonotype. The chain has TRBV10-3 and TRBJ2-7, with D perhaps matching TRBD2 (6 bases). Germline assignment: CDR1 ENHRY and CDR2 SYGVKD. This CDR3 is 15 amino acids long. Trimming stripped 1 base from V and 0 bases from J, with 10 bases between. The CDR3 reads CAISELGGSSYEQYF. The CDR3 DNA sequence: TGTGCCATCAGTGAGTTGGGGGGAAGCTCCTACGAGCAGTACTTC.

This clonotype occurred many times. The chain is built from TRBV11-2 and TRBJ2-2, with D tentatively TRBD2 (6 bases). In germline, CDR1 is SGHAT, CDR2 FQNNGV. V was clipped by 11 bases and J by 1 base, with 23 bases between them. The CDR3 length is 17 residues. The CDR3 coding sequence is TGTGCCTCCCTAAGGTACGGGAGAGTTCGGAACACCGGGGAGCTGTTTTTT. Amino acids: CASLRYGRVRNTGELFF. Full variable domain (missing parts from reference TRBV11-2 and TRBJ2-2): EAGVAQSPRYKIIEKRQSVAFWCNPISGHATLYWYQQILGQGPKLLIQFQNNGVVDDSQLPKDRFSAERLKGVDSTLKIQPAKLEDSAVYLCASLRYGRVRNTGELFFGEGSRLTVL.

The genes are TRBV15 and TRBJ2-7; no clear D. V gave up 0 bases and J gave up 2 bases, with 5 bases separating them. The CDR3 contains 13 residues. CDR1 is LNHNV, CDR2 YYDKDF, per germline (reference sequence). CDR3 nucleotides: TGTGCCACCAGCAGAGATGTAACCTACGAGCAGTACTTC. Residues: CATSRDVTYEQYF.

This clonotype was detected a few times. The V gene is TRBV7-6, the J gene TRBJ2-6; possible D gene TRBD2, 5 bases. The CDR3 is 15 residues long. Trimming took off 2 bases at V and 4 bases at J, with 9 bases between the two ends. Germline CDR1 SGHVS, CDR2 FNYEAQ. CDR3 DNA sequence: TGTGCCAGCAGCTTACGGGGTTACGGGGCCAACGTCCTGACTTTC. It specifies CASSLRGYGANVLTF.

This clonotype has a count of ten or more. This sequence joins TRBV2 and TRBJ2-7; maybe TRBD2 (5 bases). Germline V gene sequence: CDR1 SNHLY, CDR2 FYNNEI. The V and J ends lost 6 bases and 1 base respectively, with 13 bases between them. This CDR3 region has 14 residues. The CDR3 sequence: CASRLPGTSYEQYF. The CDR3 region has the DNA TGTGCCAGCAGACTACCGGGAACATCCTACGAGCAGTACTTC.

This chain uses TRBV2 with TRBJ1-4, with 9 nucleotides matching TRBD1. V lost 8 bases to trimming and J lost 14 bases; unmatched junction nucleotides: 9. Germline lookup yields CDR1 SNHLY and CDR2 FYNNEI. The CDR3 has 12 amino acids. The DNA of the CDR3 is TGTGCCAGCTTTTGGGGGACAGGGCCCCTGTTTTTT. It specifies CASFWGTGPLFF.

This chain connects TRBV3-1 to TRBJ2-7; 12 bases align to TRBD2. With 0 bases clipped from V and 0 bases from J, the junction kept 12 bases outside the gene matches. Germline V CDR1 and CDR2: LGHDT, YNNKEL (reference sequence). CDR3 length: 20 amino acids. Here the CDR3 reads CASSQDLVLTSGRSSYEQYF. The CDR3 DNA follows: TGTGCCAGCAGCCAAGATCTAGTCCTCACTAGCGGGAGGAGCTCCTACGAGCAGTACTTC.

This chain links TRBV7-9 with TRBJ1-2; D unclear. CDR3 size: 14 residues. Trimming stripped 4 bases from V and 3 bases from J, with 12 bases between. CDR1 and CDR2 from the germline V gene are SEHNR and FQNEAQ (reference sequence). CDR3 protein: CASSSLRQDYGYTF. The CDR3 DNA is TGTGCCAGCAGCTCTCTTCGGCAGGACTATGGCTACACCTTC. Full variable domain (rest looked up from reference TRBV7-9 and TRBJ1-2): DTGVSQNPRHKITKRGQNVTFRCDPISEHNRLYWYRQTLGQGPEFLTYFQNEAQLEKSRLLSDRFSAERPKGSFSTLEIQRTEQGDSAMYLCASSSLRQDYGYTFGSGTRLTVV.

Many counts were recorded for this clonotype. The rearrangement joins TRBV12-3 or TRBV12-4 to TRBJ1-5; D not resolved. Trimming took off 4 bases at V and 2 bases at J, with 6 bases between the two ends. This CDR3 spans 13 amino acids. For the CDR3, the DNA is TGTGCCAGCAGTTATGGGGGCAATCAGCCCCAGCATTTT. Its protein is CASSYGGNQPQHF.

Of note for this clonotype: One end of the junction is discordant with germline, which a read error may explain. The J gene is TRBJ2-5, the V gene TRBV7-2; D might be TRBD2 (7 bases). CDR1 SGHTA and CDR2 FQGNSA come from the germline V gene. The CDR3 sequence is 14 residues long. DNA of the CDR3: TGTGCCGGCAGCTTAGGGGGGGGCGCGGGGTTCCAGTACTTC. Amino acid sequence: CAGSLGGGAGFQYF.

V gene TRBV9 combines with J gene TRBJ1-2; 8 nucleotides agree with TRBD1. V gave up 3 bases and J gave up 5 bases; unmatched junction bases: 6. The CDR3 contains 14 residues. Germline V CDR1 and CDR2: SGDLS, YYNGEE. CDR3 in DNA: TGTGCCAGCAGCGATTGGACAGGGAAATATGGCTACACCTTC. Translated: CASSDWTGKYGYTF.

There are many counts of this clonotype. This rearrangement joins TRBV6-6 to TRBJ1-4; tentatively, D is TRBD1 (5 bases). From germline, CDR1 is MNHNY and CDR2 SVGAGI (reference sequence). This CDR3 has 14 residues. Trimming took off 2 bases at V and 8 bases at J, with 12 bases between the two ends. CDR3 residues: CASSYDTTGEKLFF. CDR3 nucleotide sequence: TGTGCCAGCAGTTACGACACTACAGGAGAAAAACTGTTTTTT.

The chain links TRBV20-1 to TRBJ1-5, with a tentative D call TRBD1 (6 bases). The CDR3 is 14 amino acids. With 5 bases removed from V and 7 bases from J, the gap between germline ends came to 18 bases. Germline CDR1 reads DFQATT; CDR2 reads SNEGSKA (reference sequence). The CDR3 DNA follows: TGCAGTGCTCCTGTGGGGGGCAAGAGGCAGCCCCAGCATTTT. The encoded protein is CSAPVGGKRQPQHF.

This clonotype was seen repeatedly, ten times or more. The chain is built from TRBV7-3 and TRBJ2-1; 9 bases align to TRBD2. Per germline, CDR1 SGHTA and CDR2 FQGTGA. The junction had 3 bases not matched to a gene; V was cut back by 3 bases and J by 3 bases. CDR3 length: 15 amino acids. The CDR3 spells CASSFTSGHYNEQFF. The CDR3 DNA reads TGTGCCAGCAGCTTTACTAGCGGGCACTACAATGAGCAGTTCTTC.

Many counts were recorded for this clonotype. V is TRBV2 and J is TRBJ1-5; the D is unclear. The CDR3 has 15 residues. Germline V lookup: CDR1 SNHLY, CDR2 FYNNEI. V was pared by 2 bases and J by 4 bases, with 12 bases between. This chain's CDR3 is CASSESSRENQPQHF. In DNA, the CDR3 is TGTGCCAGCAGTGAAAGCTCCCGGGAGAATCAGCCCCAGCATTTT.

This rearrangement joins TRBV28 to TRBJ2-5, with TRBD1 matching 7 bases. CDR3 size: 14 residues. CDR1 is MDHEN and CDR2 is SYDVKM in the germline V gene. V gave up 5 bases and J gave up 3 bases; unmatched junction bases: 6. The CDR3 here is CASSHGTVEETQYF. CDR3 nucleotide sequence: TGTGCCAGCAGTCACGGGACAGTTGAAGAGACCCAGTACTTC.

The genes are TRBV15 and TRBJ1-5; D is unclear. The germline gives CDR1 LNHNV, CDR2 YYDKDF (reference sequence). The ends were cut back, 5 bases at V and 1 base at J, with 18 bases in the middle. CDR3 length: 17 residues. The chain's CDR3 is CATSPLDPSSSNQPQHF. The CDR3 region has the DNA TGTGCCACCAGCCCATTAGACCCTTCTTCAAGCAATCAGCCCCAGCATTTT.

The genes are TRBV5-5 and TRBJ1-2; perhaps TRBD1 as D (5 bases). The CDR3 length is 14 residues. Trimming took off 1 base at V and 6 bases at J, with 13 bases between the two ends. The germline V gene encodes CDR1 SGHKS and CDR2 YYEKEE (reference sequence). DNA of the CDR3: TGTGCCAGCAGCTTGAGGGGAGGGGTCCATGGCTACACCTTC. It specifies CASSLRGGVHGYTF.

As concerns this clonotype: At one end, the junction sequence differs from germline, possibly due to a read error. The chain combines TRBV5-1 with TRBJ1-5; D is undetermined. Germline V gene lookup returns CDR1 SGHRS and CDR2 YFSETQ. The CDR3 has 14 amino acids. The DNA for the CDR3 is TGCGCCAGCAGCTTGGGGTCAGGAAATCAGCCCAAGCATTTT. Residues: CASSLGSGNQPKHF.

This clonotype was seen ten or more times. The J gene is TRBJ2-1, the V gene TRBV7-6, with a possible D match to TRBD2 (5 bases). The CDR3 is made up of 13 amino acids. V was pared by 2 bases and J by 8 bases, with 10 bases between. Germline lookup yields CDR1 SGHVS and CDR2 FNYEAQ. The CDR3 nucleotides read TGTGCCAGCAGCTTACTTAGCGAAGATGAGCAGTTCTTC. Encoded protein: CASSLLSEDEQFF.

Only a few counts were recorded for this clonotype. This chain joins TRBV6-1 and TRBJ1-1; D is uncertain. Germline assignment: CDR1 MNHNS and CDR2 SASEGT. V was shortened by 5 bases and J by 1 base, with 14 bases between the two germline ends. The CDR3 covers 15 residues. The CDR3: CASSPTGGRNTEAFF. For the CDR3, the DNA is TGTGCCAGCAGTCCTACGGGCGGGCGGAACACTGAAGCTTTCTTT.

The rearrangement uses TRBV25-1 and TRBJ2-7; the D gene is possibly TRBD2 (7 bases). Germline values: CDR1 MGHDK, CDR2 SYGVNS. The CDR3 contains 15 residues. V was cut by 4 bases and J by 5 bases, with 18 bases left in between. CDR3 residues: CASSVFRAGAHEQYF. CDR3 DNA: TGTGCCAGCAGTGTATTCCGGGCGGGGGCCCACGAGCAGTACTTC.

This clonotype was seen more than once but under ten times. The chain joins TRBV4-2 to TRBJ1-2, with TRBD1 matching over 9 bases. CDR1 is LGHNA, CDR2 YNFKEQ, per germline. Germline trimming cut 2 bases from V and 6 bases from J; bases unmatched to any gene: 1. The CDR3 loop spans 13 amino acids. CDR3 sequence reads: CASSQRTGDGYTF. The CDR3 bases are TGTGCCAGCAGCCAACGGACAGGGGATGGCTACACCTTC.

The J gene is TRBJ1-2, the V gene TRBV30, with D hard to call. Trimming pared 0 bases from V and 8 bases from J, leaving 16 bases between. The germline CDR1 and CDR2 sequences are GTSNPN and SVGIG (reference sequence). This CDR3 is 14 amino acids long. DNA of the CDR3: TGTGCCTGGAGTGTAGGGTATCCTGGAGGAGGCTACACCTTC. Translated: CAWSVGYPGGGYTF.

This clonotype has a handful of counts. V gene TRBV11-2 combines with J gene TRBJ1-5, with 8 bases fitting TRBD1. CDR3 size: 16 residues. The germline V gene has CDR1 SGHAT and CDR2 FQNNGV. V lost 5 bases, J lost 4 bases, and 10 bases stayed unmatched. DNA of the CDR3: TGTGCCAGCAGCGCAGGACAGGGTGAGGGTAATCAGCCCCAGCATTTT. This gives the protein CASSAGQGEGNQPQHF.

This clonotype was found a few times. The chain carries TRBV2 and TRBJ1-2; D might be TRBD1 (5 bases). CDR1 is SNHLY and CDR2 is FYNNEI in the germline V gene. This CDR3 has 16 residues. Between the trimmed V and J ends, which lost 4 bases and 0 bases, there was a span of 15 bases. CDR3 DNA sequence: TGTGCCAGCAGTGCGGGACTTTCAGAGGCTAACTATGGCTACACCTTC. Translation: CASSAGLSEANYGYTF.

This clonotype has just a few counts. V and J are TRBV6-5 and TRBJ2-2; D ambiguous. In germline, CDR1 is MNHEY, CDR2 SVGAGI. CDR3 length: 14 residues. V lost 1 base, J lost 2 bases, and 5 bases lay in between. DNA of the CDR3: TGTGCCAGCAGTTACTTCCACAACACCGGGGAGCTGTTTTTT. Encoded protein: CASSYFHNTGELFF.

This clonotype was observed many times. The chain is built from TRBV30 and TRBJ2-3; 9 bases match TRBD1. V lost 5 bases, J lost 2 bases, and 8 bases stayed unmatched. The CDR3 totals 15 residues. Germline V gives CDR1 GTSNPN, CDR2 SVGIG (reference sequence). CDR3 in DNA: TGTGCCTGGGGCAGGACAGGGGCAATCACAGATACGCAGTATTTT. Its translation: CAWGRTGAITDTQYF.

In its sample, this clonotype was seen a few times. This chain connects TRBV30 to TRBJ1-5; 7 bases are shared with TRBD1. Trimming cost V 0 bases and J 6 bases; bases outside gene matches: 5. Per the germline V gene, CDR1 is GTSNPN and CDR2 is SVGIG (reference sequence). The CDR3 totals 14 residues. The CDR3 protein is CAWSVSGGRQPQHF. For the CDR3, the DNA is TGTGCCTGGAGTGTGTCAGGGGGGCGTCAGCCCCAGCATTTT.

This chain links TRBV6-2 or TRBV6-3 with TRBJ2-7; tentatively, D is TRBD1 or TRBD2 (5 bases each). Germline CDR1 is MNHEY and CDR2 is SVGEGT. This CDR3 is built from 16 residues. Trimming cost V 2 bases and J 2 bases, with 16 bases left between them. The chain's CDR3 is CASSYGPQGRTYEQYF. CDR3 coding DNA: TGTGCCAGCAGTTACGGCCCCCAGGGACGAACCTACGAGCAGTACTTC.

The V and J genes are TRBV3-1 and TRBJ2-1, with TRBD2 matching over 7 bases. Trimming cost V 0 bases and J 2 bases; bases outside gene matches: 7. CDR1 and CDR2 (germline): LGHDT, YNNKEL (reference sequence). This CDR3 spans 17 amino acids. DNA for the CDR3: TGTGCCAGCAGCCAAGACTTGAGACTAGCTACCTACAATGAGCAGTTCTTC. It translates to CASSQDLRLATYNEQFF.